The 13 T cell receptor beta chains listed next were all sequenced from one sample in a study of cytomegalovirus exposure and HLA in healthy donors. The study ran its PCR with 60 Vbeta and 13 Jbeta primers. Clones were read by immunoSEQ multiplex PCR, and TCRdb kept only the in-frame ones, dropping some. The data show about 170,000 clones, with approximately 86% seen just once and around 1.5% held by the top ten. The sequenced sample consisted of PBMCs. The receptors derive from a male donor in good health and CMV-seronegative.

The chain couples TRBV5-4 to TRBJ2-3; TRBD2 matches at 10 bases. From germline, CDR1 is SGHNT and CDR2 YYREEE (reference sequence). This CDR3 spans 17 amino acids. The J segment lost 4 bases and the V segment lost 4 bases, leaving 12 bases of the junction unmatched. This CDR3 reads CASSPEASGSIADTQYF. In nucleotides, the CDR3 is TGTGCCAGCAGCCCGGAGGCTAGCGGGAGTATCGCAGATACGCAGTATTTT.

This chain uses TRBV9 with TRBJ1-1; D possibly corresponds to TRBD1 (6 bases). The V and J ends lost 0 bases and 1 base respectively, with 10 bases between them. The germline gives CDR1 SGDLS, CDR2 YYNGEE. CDR3 length equals 15 residues. Here the CDR3 DNA reads TGTGCCAGCAGCGTAGGTCCAGGGGCGAACACTGAAGCTTTCTTT. It encodes CASSVGPGANTEAFF.

The V call is TRBV6-1, the J call TRBJ2-1; 10 bases line up with TRBD2. The CDR3 contains 13 residues. Germline V gene lookup returns CDR1 MNHNS and CDR2 SASEGT. Trimming took 7 bases from V and 9 from J; bases not matched to a gene: 6. Here the CDR3 DNA reads TGTGCCAGCATATCTAGCGGGAGCGGTGAGCAGTTCTTC. It encodes CASISSGSGEQFF.

V and J are TRBV5-4 and TRBJ2-2, with TRBD1 identical over 8 bases. CDR3 length: 16 amino acids. Trimming took 3 bases from V and 1 from J; bases not matched to a gene: 5. CDR1 and CDR2 (germline): SGHNT, YYREEE (reference sequence). This chain's CDR3 is CASSSLGTGNTGELFF. The CDR3 nucleotides are TGTGCCAGCAGCTCCTTAGGGACAGGGAACACCGGGGAGCTGTTTTTT.

The CDR3 here is CASSQDSPSGANVLTF. The DNA for the CDR3 is TGCGCCAGCAGCCAAGATAGTCCATCTGGGGCCAACGTCCTGACTTTC. The chain combines TRBV4-1 with TRBJ2-6; no reliable D call. CDR3 length: 16 residues. V lost 0 bases and J 1 base, leaving 7 bases between the germline ends. CDR1 is MGHRA and CDR2 is YSYEKL in the germline V gene.

This clone was found a few times. Germline and junction disagree at one end, which may indicate a read error. J is TRBJ2-3 and V is TRBV7-9, with 8 positions matching TRBD2. The CDR3 sequence is 15 residues long. Germline CDR1 and CDR2: SEHNR and FQNEAQ (reference sequence). Here the CDR3 reads CSSSLREVLADTQYF. The DNA for the CDR3 is TGTTCCAGCAGCTTGCGGGAGGTCCTTGCAGATACGCAGTATTTT.

The chain carries TRBV9 and TRBJ1-3; D remains unclear. From germline, CDR1 is SGDLS and CDR2 YYNGEE. This CDR3 has 13 residues. V lost 0 bases to trimming and J lost 2 bases, with 3 bases between them. DNA for the CDR3: TGTGCCAGCAGCGTAGGTACTGGAAACACCATATATTTT. As protein: CASSVGTGNTIYF.

The chain combines TRBV5-6 with TRBJ1-1; no reliable D call. This CDR3 is built from 16 residues. Trimming left V 4 bases short and J 1 base short, with 17 bases between. Germline CDR1 and CDR2: SGHDT and YYEEEE. The CDR3 nucleotides read TGTGCCAGCAGCCCCGAGATGGGGAGTCGGAACACTGAAGCTTTCTTT. Its translation: CASSPEMGSRNTEAFF.

The J gene is TRBJ2-1, the V gene TRBV9; D perhaps matches TRBD1 (7 bases). Germline V lookup: CDR1 SGDLS, CDR2 YYNGEE. V was cut by 4 bases and J by 12 bases, with 17 bases left in between. This CDR3 has 13 residues. This CDR3 is CASSPQPGGGQFF. The CDR3 DNA reads as TGTGCCAGCAGCCCTCAGCCAGGGGGAGGGCAGTTCTTC.

The chain joins TRBV29-1 to TRBJ1-5; TRBD1 agrees at 11 bases. The CDR3 is made up of 13 amino acids. After removal of 7 bases from V and 4 bases from J, the junction contained 3 bases not matched to a gene. Germline assignment: CDR1 SQVTM and CDR2 ANQGSEA. The CDR3: CSAGTGGNQPQHF. The DNA of the CDR3 is TGCAGCGCCGGGACAGGGGGGAATCAGCCCCAGCATTTT.

The V gene is TRBV13, the J gene TRBJ2-7, with unresolved D. CDR1 and CDR2 from the germline V gene are PRHDT and FYEKMQ (reference sequence). The length of the CDR3 is 15 residues. Trimming took off 3 bases at V and 0 bases at J, with 12 bases between the two ends. CDR3 coding DNA: TGTGCCAGCAGCTTTTATCAATTGAGCTCCTACGAGCAGTACTTC. Protein product: CASSFYQLSSYEQYF.

This clone was seen a single time. This chain uses TRBV9 with TRBJ2-1, with TRBD1 matching over 9 bases. Germline lookup yields CDR1 SGDLS and CDR2 YYNGEE. Trimming at V came to 3 bases and at J to 0 bases, leaving 7 bases not matched to a gene. The CDR3 runs to 17 residues. CDR3 nucleotides: TGTGCCAGCAGCGCTCACCCGGACAGGGGCTCCTACAATGAGCAGTTCTTC. It translates to CASSAHPDRGSYNEQFF.

This chain connects TRBV7-3 to TRBJ2-3; 13 positions agree with TRBD2. This CDR3 is 20 amino acids long. The V and J ends lost 2 bases and 2 bases, in that order; junction bases with no gene match: 13. The germline V gene encodes CDR1 SGHTA and CDR2 FQGTGA. The CDR3 DNA reads as TGTGCCAGCAGCTTATCACCTGGACTAGCGGGGGACATAAACACAGATACGCAGTATTTT. Encoded protein: CASSLSPGLAGDINTDTQYF. The variable domain in full, completed from reference TRBV7-3 and TRBJ2-3, reads GAGVSQTPSNKVTEKGKYVELRCDPISGHTALYWYRQSLGQGPEFLIYFQGTGAADDSGLPNDRFFAVRPEGSVSTLKIQRTERGDSAVYLCASSLSPGLAGDINTDTQYFGPGTRLTVL.